Shown below are 25 T cell receptor beta chains from a single sample sequenced in a study of tissue T cells after allogeneic stem cell transplantation. The assay was immunoSEQ multiplex PCR, and TCRdb's table has in-frame clones only and misses some. This table has about 48,000 clones, around 73% appearing once. The sample taken for sequencing was sorted cells pooled from one or two spleens. The receptor set was obtained from a pool of C57BL/6 mice in good health.

About this clone itself: Gene names refer to mouse genes. CDR3 region: CASSELGQNTGQLYF. CDR3 DNA (partial): TGTGCCAGCAGTGAGCTGGGGCAGAACACCGGGCAGCTCTAC. The rearrangement uses TRBV13-1 and TRBJ2-2; D is perhaps TRBD2 (6 bases). The read terminates 1 residue before the CDR3 end, so the remaining end is supplied by the germline J gene. The CDR3 covers 15 residues. The germline V gene encodes CDR1 NSHNY and CDR2 SYGAGN. V was trimmed by 2 bases and J by 2 bases, leaving 10 bases between them.

Worth noting for this clone: Mouse gene names apply. Sequencing ends 1 residue short of the CDR3 end; the germline J gene provides the rest. V is TRBV3 and J is TRBJ2-4; 9 positions match TRBD2. Unmatched junction bases numbered 7, after V lost 6 bases and J lost 0 bases. The germline V gene encodes CDR1 SNHLY and CDR2 FYNGKV (reference sequence). The CDR3 is 16 residues long. Incomplete CDR3 DNA: TGTGCCAGCAGGAACGACTGGGGGTCTAGTCAAAACACCTTGTAC. Translation: CASRNDWGSSQNTLY. In full, the CDR3 reads CASRNDWGSSQNTLYF.

Concerning this clone itself: Gene names are mouse gene names. The read ends 1 residue shy of where the CDR3 ends; the end is completed using the germline J gene. The V and J genes are TRBV15 and TRBJ2-5; 9 bases agree with TRBD2. Trimming removed 0 bases from V and 3 bases from J; junction bases left unmatched: 7. This CDR3 spans 17 amino acids. Germline V lookup: CDR1 SGHND, CDR2 FRSKSL. CDR3 amino acids: CASSLALLGGGQDTQYF. The part of the CDR3 DNA that was read is TGTGCCAGCAGTTTAGCGCTACTGGGGGGAGGGCAAGACACCCAGTAC.

Worth noting for this clone: Gene names are mouse gene names. The read stops 1 residue short of the end of the CDR3; the missing end is completed from the germline J gene. V is TRBV4 and J is TRBJ2-5, with D perhaps TRBD2 (5 bases). Germline V gives CDR1 LGHDT, CDR2 YNNKQL (reference sequence). This CDR3 has 13 residues. The V and J ends lost 6 bases and 0 bases respectively, with 7 bases between them. The sequenced CDR3 bases are TGTGCCAGCAGACTGGCTAACCAAGACACCCAGTAC. This encodes CASRLANQDTQY. The CDR3 as a whole reads CASRLANQDTQYF.

In regard to this clone: Any gene name here is a mouse gene name. The read falls 1 residue short of the CDR3 end, and the missing part is taken from the germline J gene. The chain carries TRBV13-2 and TRBJ1-1; the D is unclear. The V gene's germline CDR1 is NNHNN and CDR2 SYGAGS (reference sequence). This CDR3 is 12 amino acids long. V lost 3 bases and J lost 1, with 4 bases in between. The CDR3 loop is CASGGGNTEVFF. The sequenced part of the CDR3 DNA is TGTGCCAGCGGTGGGGGAAACACAGAAGTCTTC.

Only a few counts were recorded for this clone. Genes here carry mouse names. The read ends 1 residue before the CDR3 terminus; that terminus is restored from the germline J gene. The V and J genes are TRBV19 and TRBJ1-2, with TRBD1 as a possible D gene (6 bases). Trimming removed 1 base from V and 2 bases from J, with 6 bases in between. Germline V lookup: CDR1 FNHDT, CDR2 SITEND (reference sequence). This CDR3 spans 13 amino acids. The CDR3 bases that were read are TGTGCCAGCAGTATACAGGGGAACTCCGACTACACC. It yields the protein CASSIQGNSDYT. The full CDR3 reads CASSIQGNSDYTF.

This clone was observed a few times. Each gene name is a mouse one. The read comes to an end 1 residue before the CDR3 does, leaving the germline J gene to fill in the end. This chain uses TRBV1 with TRBJ2-7; 8 nucleotides match TRBD2. The CDR3 is made up of 14 amino acids. V lost 0 bases, J lost 7 bases, and 5 bases stayed unmatched. Germline V gives CDR1 NSQYPW, CDR2 LRSPGD (reference sequence). The CDR3 reads CTCSADGGGWEQYF. CDR3 bases read: TGCACCTGCAGTGCAGATGGGGGGGGCTGGGAACAGTAC.

As to this clone: Gene names denote mouse genes. From the germline J gene comes the end of the CDR3, since the read stops 1 residue before it. The V call is TRBV13-3, the J call TRBJ2-4, with 12 bases fitting TRBD2. CDR3 length: 16 amino acids. The junction had 6 bases not matched to a gene; V was cut back by 5 bases and J by 2 bases. In germline, CDR1 is NNHDY, CDR2 SYVADS. The CDR3 sequence: CASRWDWGEVQNTLYF. The part of the CDR3 DNA that was read is TGTGCCAGCAGGTGGGACTGGGGGGAGGTTCAAAACACCTTGTAC.

Note on this clone: Here the gene names and germline are mouse. The DNA ends 1 residue before the CDR3 does, and the rest of the CDR3 is filled in from the germline J gene. The chain is built from TRBV2 and TRBJ1-3; TRBD1 might be the D (6 bases). Trimming pared 2 bases from V and 0 bases from J, leaving 11 bases between. Germline assignment: CDR1 LGHNA and CDR2 YSYQKL. The CDR3 contains 16 residues. CDR3 DNA, as far as it was read: TGTGCCAGCAGCCAATCCGGGACACATTCTGGAAATACGCTCTAT. Protein product: CASSQSGTHSGNTLY. The whole CDR3 is CASSQSGTHSGNTLYF.

Concerning this clone itself: Gene names denote mouse genes. The observed sequence ends 1 residue before the CDR3 terminus, with the missing tail filled in from the germline J gene. The V gene is TRBV26, the J gene TRBJ2-1, with 7 bases fitting TRBD1. The CDR3 is made up of 14 amino acids. V dropped 4 bases and J dropped 1; count of bases not matched to a gene: 1. In germline, CDR1 is KGHPV, CDR2 FQNQEV (reference sequence). This CDR3 is CASSRDRNYAEQFF. The covered CDR3 bases are TGTGCCAGCAGTCGGGACAGAAACTATGCTGAGCAGTTC.

This clone showed up just a few times. These gene names are mouse names. The read terminates 1 residue ahead of where the CDR3 ends, so the germline J gene completes it. The chain links TRBV13-1 to TRBJ1-5, with 7 bases aligning to TRBD1. Germline assignment: CDR1 NSHNY and CDR2 SYGAGN. The CDR3 loop spans 14 amino acids. J gave up 2 bases and V 5 bases, and 4 bases lay outside the gene matches. Here the CDR3 reads CASRRDRHNQAPLF. Incomplete CDR3 DNA: TGTGCCAGCAGGAGGGACAGACACAACCAGGCTCCGCTT.

Turning to this clone: Gene names and germline match the mouse. The DNA ends 1 residue before the CDR3 does, and the rest of the CDR3 is filled in from the germline J gene. This chain uses TRBV13-1 with TRBJ1-1; D gene ambiguous. The CDR3 runs to 13 residues. Germline CDR1 and CDR2: NSHNY and SYGAGN. V lost 6 bases, J lost 4 bases, and 13 bases lay in between. The DNA read from the CDR3 is TGTGCCAGCAATCCCGTGGAGGGCACAGAAGTCTTC. Its translation: CASNPVEGTEVF. Given in full, the CDR3 is CASNPVEGTEVFF.

As to this clone: All gene names here are mouse names. Read coverage stops 1 residue before the CDR3 terminus; the germline J gene supplies the remainder. This sequence joins TRBV19 and TRBJ1-3; maybe TRBD1 (6 bases). V was clipped by 4 bases and J by 0 bases, with 11 bases between them. The CDR3 is made up of 15 amino acids. Germline CDR1 reads FNHDT; CDR2 reads SITEND (reference sequence). This CDR3 reads CASSAGQNSGNTLYF. CDR3 DNA (partial): TGTGCCAGCAGTGCCGGACAGAATTCTGGAAATACGCTCTAT.

In regard to this clone: Mouse germline and gene names are used. The read stops 1 residue short of the end of the CDR3; the missing end is completed from the germline J gene. The rearrangement uses TRBV13-3 and TRBJ2-5; D may correspond to TRBD1 or TRBD2 (5 bases each). The CDR3 has 13 residues. Per germline, CDR1 NNHDY and CDR2 SYVADS. The V end lost 5 bases, the J end lost 6 bases, and 13 bases lay between the germline ends. The CDR3 protein is CASSPPGVDTQYF. CDR3 DNA (partial): TGTGCCAGCAGCCCTCCGGGGGTTGACACCCAGTAC. The variable domain in full, completed from reference TRBV13-3 and TRBJ2-5, reads EAAVTQSPRSKVAVTGGKVTLSCHQTNNHDYMYWYRQDTGHGLRLIHYSYVADSTEKGDIPDGYKASRPSQENFSLILELASLSQTAVYFCASSPPGVDTQYFGPGTRLLVL.

As regards this clone: Germline and genes here are mouse. The sequenced fragment ends 1 residue before the CDR3 boundary, so the rest is inferred from the germline J gene. The V call is TRBV13-1, the J call TRBJ2-4; possibly TRBD2 for D (7 bases). CDR1 is NSHNY, CDR2 SYGAGN, per germline. Trimming pared 3 bases from V and 2 bases from J, leaving 13 bases between. The CDR3 is 15 amino acids. CDR3 DNA, as far as it was read: TGTGCCAGCAGTGTAGGGGGGCGCGATCAAAACACCTTGTAC. As protein: CASSVGGRDQNTLY. Given in full, the CDR3 is CASSVGGRDQNTLYF.

As to this clone: Gene and germline names: mouse. Read sequence stops 1 residue before the CDR3 end, and the germline J gene provides the missing end. The J gene is TRBJ1-1, the V gene TRBV12-1, with D unclear. V was trimmed by 0 bases and J by 3 bases, leaving 7 bases between them. Per the germline V gene, CDR1 is SGHSN and CDR2 is HYEKVE. The CDR3 sequence is 13 residues long. CDR3 residues: CASSLVRYTEVFF. Partial CDR3 DNA: TGTGCCAGCTCTCTCGTCAGATACACAGAAGTCTTC.

Points on this clone: All gene names here are mouse names. The read gets to within 1 residue of the CDR3 end, and the germline J gene fills in the rest. This sample also contains other DNA sequences that code for the same CDR3. V and J are TRBV20 and TRBJ2-1; 7 bases align to TRBD1. Unmatched junction bases numbered 4, after V lost 6 bases and J lost 2 bases. This CDR3 spans 13 amino acids. Germline loops: CDR1 GFQATS, CDR2 STVNSAI. The sequenced part of the CDR3 DNA is TGTGGTGCGACCGGGACAGACTATGCTGAGCAGTTC. Translation gives CGATGTDYAEQF. The full CDR3 protein reads CGATGTDYAEQFF. Full variable domain (missing parts from reference TRBV20 and TRBJ2-1): GALVYQYPRRTICKSGTSMRMECQAVGFQATSVAWYRQSPQKTFELIALSTVNSAIKYEQNFTQEKFPISHPNLSFSSMTVLNAYLEDRGLYLCGATGTDYAEQFFGPGTRLTVL.

This clone was picked up a small number of times. Here the gene names and germline are mouse. Read sequence stops 1 residue before the CDR3 end, and the germline J gene provides the missing end. The sample carries other DNA sequences with the same CDR3. V usage is TRBV4 and J usage is TRBJ2-7; 9 nucleotides agree with TRBD1. Germline V lookup: CDR1 LGHDT, CDR2 YNNKQL (reference sequence). This CDR3 has 13 amino acids. V gave up 5 bases and J gave up 4 bases; unmatched junction bases: 3. The covered CDR3 bases are TGTGCCAGCAGCGAGACAGGGGGATATGAACAGTAC. It encodes CASSETGGYEQY. From start to end, the CDR3 is CASSETGGYEQYF.

Turning to this clone: Gene names and germline match the mouse. The read terminates 1 residue ahead of where the CDR3 ends, so the germline J gene completes it. V is TRBV20 and J is TRBJ2-1; 7 bases are shared with TRBD2. Losses at the gene ends were 2 bases for V and 1 base for J; bases not matched to a gene: 2. Germline CDR1 is GFQATS and CDR2 is STVNSAI. The CDR3 extends over 14 amino acids. The chain's CDR3 is CGARRWGNYAEQFF. The CDR3 DNA, read in part, is TGTGGTGCTAGGCGCTGGGGGAACTATGCTGAGCAGTTC.

As regards this clone: Each gene name is a mouse one. The read comes to an end 1 residue before the CDR3 does, leaving the germline J gene to fill in the end. The rearrangement links TRBV13-2 to TRBJ1-6; 11 nucleotides line up with TRBD1. TRBJ1-6 is labeled an ORF, and its function is uncertain. Germline CDR1 NNHNN, CDR2 SYGAGS (reference sequence). The ends lost 3 bases at V and 7 bases at J; junction bases unmatched: 3. The CDR3 covers 15 residues. The CDR3 DNA, read in part, is TGTGCCAGCGGTGGGGGACAGGGGGGCAATTCGCCCCTCTAC. This translates into CASGGGQGGNSPLY. In full, the CDR3 is CASGGGQGGNSPLYF.

Of note for this clone: Each gene name is a mouse one. The read stops 1 residue short of the end of the CDR3; the missing end is completed from the germline J gene. The V gene is TRBV20, the J gene TRBJ2-2; no reliable D call. The V gene lost 7 bases and the J gene lost 1 base, with 7 bases spanning the gap. The CDR3 has 12 amino acids. Germline V lookup: CDR1 GFQATS, CDR2 STVNSAI. The CDR3 DNA, read in part, is TGTGGTGTCCTACAAAACACCGGGCAGCTCTAC. It codes for CGVLQNTGQLY. The CDR3 reads in full as CGVLQNTGQLYF.

Concerning this clone: Gene labels here are mouse ones. The DNA ends 1 residue before the CDR3 does, and the rest of the CDR3 is filled in from the germline J gene. The chain combines TRBV19 with TRBJ2-5; 11 bases agree with TRBD2. The CDR3 sequence is 14 residues long. In germline, CDR1 is FNHDT, CDR2 SITEND (reference sequence). Unmatched junction bases numbered 5, after V lost 9 bases and J lost 2 bases. Partial CDR3 DNA: TGTGCCACTCGACTGGGGGGGACCCAAGACACCCAGTAC. Protein product: CATRLGGTQDTQY. The complete CDR3 reads CATRLGGTQDTQYF.

To note about this clone: Mouse gene names and germline throughout. The read comes to an end 1 residue before the CDR3 does, leaving the germline J gene to fill in the end. The genes are TRBV5 and TRBJ1-1; 8 positions match TRBD1. The V gene end was trimmed by 4 bases and the J gene end by 4 bases; junction bases not matched to a gene: 5. From germline, CDR1 is LGHNA and CDR2 YNLKQL (reference sequence). The CDR3 contains 14 residues. Here the CDR3 reads CASSPDRASTEVFF. The sequenced CDR3 bases are TGTGCCAGCAGCCCGGACAGGGCGAGCACAGAAGTCTTC.

About this clone: Gene names and germline match the mouse. The sequenced fragment ends 1 residue before the CDR3 boundary, so the rest is inferred from the germline J gene. The chain couples TRBV15 to TRBJ1-1; 7 positions match TRBD1. The ends lost 6 bases at V and 1 base at J; junction bases unmatched: 8. Germline CDR1 is SGHND and CDR2 is FRSKSL. The CDR3 loop spans 15 amino acids. CDR3 DNA, as far as it was read: TGTGCCAGCAGACCCCGGGACAGCGGGAACACAGAAGTCTTC. Protein sequence: CASRPRDSGNTEVF. The whole CDR3 is CASRPRDSGNTEVFF.

The sample holds a few counts of this clone. Gene names denote mouse genes. Partial CDR3 DNA: TGTGCCAGCAAGGACAGGGGGCTTGAACAGTAC. It codes for CASKDRGLEQY. The entire CDR3 is CASKDRGLEQYF. The chain links TRBV13-3 to TRBJ2-7, with 11 bases aligning to TRBD1. The missing CDR3 end, 1 residue past where the read stops, is filled in from the germline J gene. Trimming cost V 6 bases and J 6 bases; bases outside gene matches: 2. Per the germline V gene, CDR1 is NNHDY and CDR2 is SYVADS. The CDR3 has 12 amino acids.